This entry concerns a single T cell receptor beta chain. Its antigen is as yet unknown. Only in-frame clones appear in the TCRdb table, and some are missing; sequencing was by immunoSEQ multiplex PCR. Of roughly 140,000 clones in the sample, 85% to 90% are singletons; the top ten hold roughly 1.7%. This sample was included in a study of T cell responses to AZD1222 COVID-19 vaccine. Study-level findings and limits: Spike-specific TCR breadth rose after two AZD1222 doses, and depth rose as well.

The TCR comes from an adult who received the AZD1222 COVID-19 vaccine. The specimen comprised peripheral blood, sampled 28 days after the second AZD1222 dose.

CDR3 residues: CASSELTGDGELFF. CDR3 DNA: TGTGCCAGCAGTGAACTGACGGGGGACGGGGAGCTGTTTTTT. This chain links TRBV6-1 with TRBJ2-2, with D possibly being TRBD2 (6 bases). Trimming stripped 2 bases from V and 7 bases from J, with 11 bases between. The germline V gene encodes CDR1 MNHNS and CDR2 SASEGT. The CDR3 is 14 amino acids.